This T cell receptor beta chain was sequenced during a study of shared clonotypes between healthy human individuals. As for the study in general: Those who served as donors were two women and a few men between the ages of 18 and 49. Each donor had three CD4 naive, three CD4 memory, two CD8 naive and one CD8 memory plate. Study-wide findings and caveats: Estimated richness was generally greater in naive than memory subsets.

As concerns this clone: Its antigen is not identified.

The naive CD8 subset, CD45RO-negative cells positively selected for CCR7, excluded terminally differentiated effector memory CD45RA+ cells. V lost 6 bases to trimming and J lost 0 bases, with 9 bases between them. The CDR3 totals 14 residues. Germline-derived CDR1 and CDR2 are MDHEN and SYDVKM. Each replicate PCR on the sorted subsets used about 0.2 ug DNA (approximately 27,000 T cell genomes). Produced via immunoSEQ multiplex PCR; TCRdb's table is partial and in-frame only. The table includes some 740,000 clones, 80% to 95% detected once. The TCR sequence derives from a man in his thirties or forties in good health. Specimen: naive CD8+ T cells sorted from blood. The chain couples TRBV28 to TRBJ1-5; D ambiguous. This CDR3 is CASRGGYSNQPQHF. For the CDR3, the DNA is TGTGCCAGCAGGGGTGGCTATAGCAATCAGCCCCAGCATTTT.